This TCR beta chain was found in a study of T cells in Graves' hyperthyroidism and ophthalmopathy. Germline assignment: CDR1 PRHDT and CDR2 FYEKMQ (reference sequence). Trimming left V 2 bases short and J 4 bases short, with 11 bases between. The CDR3 is made up of 14 amino acids. This clonotype was detected many times. The target antigen is unknown. On the basis of clinical symptoms, serum thyroxine and TRAb, thyroid ultrasound and orbital computed tomography, diagnoses were made. Study-wide results and limits: The authors' 13 V-J model separated ophthalmopathy from stable hyperthyroidism. In blood, most of the thyroid clonotypes expanded above 0.001 were also present.

RNA transcripts provided the source from which TCR beta CDR3 regions were amplified. Using the HTBI primer set, a first-round RT-PCR was run on the TCR CDR3. Via MiXCR, TCRdb re-called the multiplex PCR reads, giving one row per CDR3 protein. The repertoire includes about 640,000 distinct CDR3 sequences, about 20% of them detected once, and 30% to 40% sits in the top ten. The sample comprised blood. This clonotype originated in a man aged 25 to 40 with Graves' ophthalmopathy. This chain links TRBV13 with TRBJ2-5; D is ambiguous. In nucleotides, the CDR3 is TGTGCCAGCAGCTTAAGAGGCTTGGGAGAGACCCAGTACTTC. Its protein is CASSLRGLGETQYF. The full variable domain, its missing parts supplied by reference TRBV13 and TRBJ2-5, is AAGVIQSPRHLIKEKRETATLKCYPIPRHDTVYWYQQGPGQDPQFLISFYEKMQSDKGSIPDRFSAQQFSDYHSELNMSSLELGDSALYFCASSLRGLGETQYFGPGTRLLVL.